The clone carrying this T cell receptor (beta chain) has more than one count but fewer than ten. These data originate in a study of CDR3 diversity in severe acne. TCRdb used MiXCR to reprocess the PCR reads, holding one entry per CDR3 protein. The table has more than 80,000 distinct CDR3 sequences, 49% seen once; the top ten hold roughly 11%. V lost 2 bases to trimming and J lost 0 bases, with 11 bases between them. The CDR3 covers 17 residues. The germline gives CDR1 ENHRY, CDR2 SYGVKD. The rearrangement links TRBV10-3 to TRBJ2-6; D is uncertain. Source material: blood. This clonotype was sampled from a male donor with severe acne vulgaris. CDR3 loop: CAISEPETGSGANVLTF. The CDR3 region has the DNA TGTGCCATCAGTGAGCCGGAGACCGGCTCTGGGGCCAACGTCCTGACTTTC.